This T cell receptor (beta chain) was identified in a study of cytomegalovirus exposure and HLA in healthy donors. As to this clone: As yet, its antigen is unknown.

Findings and limits, study-wide: CMV antigen specificity was confirmed in vitro for a few CMV-associated chains. Several V segments, TRBV6-2 and TRBV6-3 among them, could not be told apart and were dropped. The listing of roughly 160 TCR beta chains classed them as cytomegalovirus-associated.

Regarding donors, all were healthy bone marrow donors. The CDR3 extends over 14 amino acids. V lost 0 bases and J lost 3, with 9 bases in between. Germline V CDR1 and CDR2: SGHRS, YFSETQ. Primers: 60 Vbeta forward and 13 Jbeta reverse. The repertoire was sequenced with immunoSEQ multiplex PCR; TCRdb's copy has only in-frame clones and lacks some. In the table there are 150,000 or so clones, roughly 85% of which are singletons. This chain uses TRBV5-1 with TRBJ2-5; D possibly corresponds to TRBD1 (5 bases). The material sequenced was PBMCs. The TCR comes from a man aged 18-30 years in good health and CMV-seropositive. The CDR3 region is CASSLGGWEETQYF. Here the CDR3 DNA reads TGCGCCAGCAGCTTGGGGGGCTGGGAAGAGACCCAGTACTTC. Full variable domain (rest looked up from reference TRBV5-1 and TRBJ2-5): KAGVTQTPRYLIKTRGQQVTLSCSPISGHRSVSWYQQTPGQGLQFLFEYFSETQRNKGNFPGRFSGRQFSNSRSEMNVSTLELGDSALYLCASSLGGWEETQYFGPGTRLLVL.